The rows below give T cell receptor beta chains drawn from one sample of a study of blood T cell repertoires in COVID-19. Using immunoSEQ multiplex PCR, the repertoire was profiled, and TCRdb retains in-frame clones only, with some absent. This sample yields about 490,000 clones, of which approximately 85% are seen a single time; approximately 2.9% belongs to the top ten. Sample: peripheral blood. These receptors all come from a human donor in a cohort sampled during active COVID-19. The CDR3 runs from the conserved cysteine through the conserved F or W.

v_gene	CDR3aa
TRBV2	CASRDFGDQPQHF
TRBV5-4	CASSLKGMEGAFF
TRBV9	CASSATGYTEAFF
TRBV6-5	CASSFYKGATNEKLFF
TRBV7-7	CASSLNQATDTQYF
TRBV7-3	CASSPRLAGTYEQYF
TRBV6-5	CASSYRDRTYEQYF
TRBV9	CASSVALPLKAGGNTGELFF
TRBV11-2	CASSLRPGRGFSYEQYF
TRBV29-1	CSVEGGLGQGAETQYF
TRBV3-1/TRBV3-2	CASSQGGSKSYEQYF
TRBV21-1	CASSTGVSYSNQPQHF
TRBV7-6	CASSRAGVYSNEQFF
TRBV5-1	CASSPSDGAPGDF
TRBV6-1	CASSYTGIYEQYF
TRBV7-2	CASRYQRESYNEQFF
TRBV19	CASSRPRGPVNSNTQYF
TRBV4-2	CASSPLKGGAWNEQFF
TRBV28	CASSLTLRDSRYTIYF
TRBV7-2	CASSFVAGAYNEQFF
TRBV19	CASSQSGRMNEQFF
TRBV12-3/TRBV12-4	CASRRQGETQYF
TRBV29-1	CSVRQLPNEKLFF
TRBV9	CASSAGDTQETQYF
TRBV14	CASSQVRQGYSYEQYF
TRBV7-3	CASSRQASTDTQYF
TRBV10-3	CAISDLGQRSGNTIYF
TRBV5-8	CASSFYRGTQPRSSRGYTF
TRBV7-3	CASRRETTDTQYF
TRBV6-5	CASSSPGRDEQFF
TRBV6-5	CASTRTGEDTDTQYF
TRBV19	CASSRQGALETEAFF
TRBV5-4	CASSLEALAAFEADRHEQFF
TRBV7-6	CASSLVPPGLAVVHYEQYF
TRBV15	CATSREVGTFNTYEQYF
TRBV19	CASSRASGRTNNEQFF
TRBV11-1	CASSLDGGGSYEQYF
TRBV6-2/TRBV6-3	CASSYPTAEAFF
TRBV30	CAWDRGQETQYF
TRBV2	CASSPSGQGRTSEIYEQYF
TRBV30	CAWRRGQTGGSYGYTF
TRBV6-5	CASVGWTDTSYEQYF
TRBV5-6	CASSLGARQPQHF
TRBV5-6	CASSLQGLETQYF
TRBV28	CASSSSPPYSGNTIYF
TRBV12-2	CASRLAPTSGYNEQFF
TRBV4-2	CASSQVRAGNEQFF
TRBV19	CASSPRSTGVRTDTQYF
TRBV15	CATSYTGTASNQPQHF